This record looks at one TCR beta chain sequence and its context. This specimen belongs to a study of blood T cell repertoires in COVID-19. Study-level background: PBMCs, B-cell-depleted T cells, or T cells were the source of the cDNA or gDNA that made up the material.

This CDR3 contains 16 residues. Germline values: CDR1 PRHDT, CDR2 FYEKMQ (reference sequence). V gave up 7 bases and J gave up 6 bases, with 23 bases separating them. Methods used by the authors: Nucleated cell number was recorded as an estimate derived from reference gene primer amplification. Sequencing was performed with immunoSEQ multiplex PCR; in TCRdb, only in-frame clones are kept and a portion is missing. The DNA was the basis for D and trimming; V, J and clone size are from that table. Seen here are approximately 140,000 clones, around 86% observed once, and the top ten hold roughly 3.5%. The rearrangement links TRBV13 to TRBJ2-3; possibly TRBD2 for D (6 bases). Sample: peripheral blood. The clonotype comes from a man between 70 and 80 years old with acute or convalescent COVID-19. In DNA, the CDR3 is TGTGCCAGCACCACCCTCGGCGGGAATCGCGGGGATACGCAGTATTTT. Protein product: CASTTLGGNRGDTQYF.